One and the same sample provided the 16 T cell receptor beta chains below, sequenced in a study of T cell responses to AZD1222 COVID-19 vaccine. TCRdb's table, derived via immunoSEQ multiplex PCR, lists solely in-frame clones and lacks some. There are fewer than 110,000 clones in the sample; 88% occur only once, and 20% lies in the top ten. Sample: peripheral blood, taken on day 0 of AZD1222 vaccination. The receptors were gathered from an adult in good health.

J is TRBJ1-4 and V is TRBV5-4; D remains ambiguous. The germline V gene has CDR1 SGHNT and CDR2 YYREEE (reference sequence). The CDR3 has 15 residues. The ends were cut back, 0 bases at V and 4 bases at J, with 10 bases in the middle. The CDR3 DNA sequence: TGTGCCAGCAGCTTGGGTGGATCTCTTAATGAAAAACTGTTTTTT. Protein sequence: CASSLGGSLNEKLFF.

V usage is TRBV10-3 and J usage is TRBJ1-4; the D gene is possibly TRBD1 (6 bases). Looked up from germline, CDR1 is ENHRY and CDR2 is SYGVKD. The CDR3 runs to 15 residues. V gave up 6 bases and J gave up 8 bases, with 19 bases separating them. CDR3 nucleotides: TGTGCCATCAGCCGGGGGGCAGGGGTTTTAGAAAAACTGTTTTTT. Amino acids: CAISRGAGVLEKLFF.

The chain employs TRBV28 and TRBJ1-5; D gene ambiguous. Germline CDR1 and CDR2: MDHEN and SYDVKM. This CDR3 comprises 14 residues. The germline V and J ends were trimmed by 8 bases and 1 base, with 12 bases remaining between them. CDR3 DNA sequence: TGTGCCAGCCATTCAACACCCAGCAATCAGCCCCAGCATTTT. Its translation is CASHSTPSNQPQHF.

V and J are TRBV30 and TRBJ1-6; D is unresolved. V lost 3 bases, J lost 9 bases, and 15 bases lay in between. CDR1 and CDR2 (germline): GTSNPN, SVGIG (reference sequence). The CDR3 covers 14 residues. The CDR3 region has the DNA TGTGCCTGGAGATCCGAACAGTCAGGTTCACCCCTCCACTTT. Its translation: CAWRSEQSGSPLHF. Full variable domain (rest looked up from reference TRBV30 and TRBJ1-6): SQTIHQWPATLVQPVGSPLSLECTVEGTSNPNLYWYRQAAGRGLQLLFYSVGIGQISSEVPQNLSASRPQDRQFILSSKKLLLSDSGFYLCAWRSEQSGSPLHFGNGTRLTVT.

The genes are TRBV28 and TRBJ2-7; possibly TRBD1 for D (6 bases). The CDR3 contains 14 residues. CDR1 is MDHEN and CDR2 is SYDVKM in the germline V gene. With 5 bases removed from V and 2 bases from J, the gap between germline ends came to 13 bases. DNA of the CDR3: TGTGCCAGCAGTGCCTCGGACAGAACCTACGAGCAGTACTTC. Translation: CASSASDRTYEQYF.

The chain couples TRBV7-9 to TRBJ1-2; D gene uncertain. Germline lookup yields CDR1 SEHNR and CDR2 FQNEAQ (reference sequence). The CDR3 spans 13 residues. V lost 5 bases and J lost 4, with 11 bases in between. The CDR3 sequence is CASSPSGIYGYTF. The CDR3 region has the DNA TGTGCCAGCAGCCCTAGTGGGATCTATGGCTACACCTTC. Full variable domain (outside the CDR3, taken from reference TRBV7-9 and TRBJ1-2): DTGVSQNPRHKITKRGQNVTFRCDPISEHNRLYWYRQTLGQGPEFLTYFQNEAQLEKSRLLSDRFSAERPKGSFSTLEIQRTEQGDSAMYLCASSPSGIYGYTFGSGTRLTVV.

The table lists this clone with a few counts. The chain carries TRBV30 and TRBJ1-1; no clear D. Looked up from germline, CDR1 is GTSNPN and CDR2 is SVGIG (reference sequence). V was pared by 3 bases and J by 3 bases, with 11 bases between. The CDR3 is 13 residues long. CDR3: CAWRTERYTEAFF. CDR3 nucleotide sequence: TGTGCCTGGAGAACGGAGAGGTACACTGAAGCTTTCTTT.

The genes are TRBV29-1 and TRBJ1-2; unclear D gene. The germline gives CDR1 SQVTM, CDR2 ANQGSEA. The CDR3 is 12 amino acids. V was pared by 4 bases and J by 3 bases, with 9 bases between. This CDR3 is CSVGGQDYGYTF. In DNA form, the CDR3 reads TGCAGCGTTGGGGGTCAGGACTATGGCTACACCTTC.

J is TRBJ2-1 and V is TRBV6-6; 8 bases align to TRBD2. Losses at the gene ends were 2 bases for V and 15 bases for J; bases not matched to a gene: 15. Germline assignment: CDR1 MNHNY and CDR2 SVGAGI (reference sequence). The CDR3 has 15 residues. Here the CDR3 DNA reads TGTGCCAGCAGTTACCCCCCTCCCAGCGGGAGTCAACCGTTCTTC. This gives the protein CASSYPPPSGSQPFF.

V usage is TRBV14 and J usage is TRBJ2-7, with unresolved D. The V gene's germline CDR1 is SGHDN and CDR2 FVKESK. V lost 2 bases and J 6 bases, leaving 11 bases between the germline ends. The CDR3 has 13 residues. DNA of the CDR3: TGTGCCAGCAGCCAATACAAGGGAACCGAGCAGTACTTC. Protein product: CASSQYKGTEQYF.

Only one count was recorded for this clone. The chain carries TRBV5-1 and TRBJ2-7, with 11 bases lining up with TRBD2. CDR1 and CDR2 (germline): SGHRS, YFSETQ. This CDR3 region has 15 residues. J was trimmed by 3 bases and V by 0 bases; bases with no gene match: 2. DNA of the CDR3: TGCGCCAGCAGCTTGGAGGGGACTAGCGGCTACGAGCAGTACTTC. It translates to CASSLEGTSGYEQYF.

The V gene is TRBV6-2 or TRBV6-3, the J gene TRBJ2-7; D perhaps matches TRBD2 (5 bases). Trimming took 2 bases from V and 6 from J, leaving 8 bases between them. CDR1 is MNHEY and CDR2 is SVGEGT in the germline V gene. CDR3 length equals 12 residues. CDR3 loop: CASSYEGPEQYF. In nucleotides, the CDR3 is TGTGCCAGCAGTTACGAGGGTCCCGAGCAGTACTTC.

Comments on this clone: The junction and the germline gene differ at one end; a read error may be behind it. The CDR3 loop reads CASSLTGQGAITDF. DNA for the CDR3: TGCGCCAGCAGCTTGACGGGACAGGGGGCCATCACAGACTTC. The rearrangement joins TRBV5-1 to TRBJ2-7, with 12 bases that match TRBD1. This CDR3 has 14 residues. Per the germline V gene, CDR1 is SGHRS and CDR2 is YFSETQ. The full variable domain, its missing parts supplied by reference TRBV5-1 and TRBJ2-7, is KAGVTQTPRYLIKTRGQQVTLSCSPISGHRSVSWYQQTPGQGLQFLFEYFSETQRNKGNFPGRFSGRQFSNSRSEMNVSTLELGDSALYLCASSLTGQGAITDFGPGTRLTVT.

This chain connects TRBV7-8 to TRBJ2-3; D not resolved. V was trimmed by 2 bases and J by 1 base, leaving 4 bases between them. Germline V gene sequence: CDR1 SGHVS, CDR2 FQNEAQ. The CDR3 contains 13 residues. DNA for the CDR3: TGTGCCAGCAGCTTAAAGCGCACAGATACGCAGTATTTT. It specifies CASSLKRTDTQYF.

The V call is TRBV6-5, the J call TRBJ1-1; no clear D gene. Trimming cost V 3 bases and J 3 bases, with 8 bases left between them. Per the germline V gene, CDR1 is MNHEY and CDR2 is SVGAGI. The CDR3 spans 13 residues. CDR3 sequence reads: CASSYSRHTEAFF. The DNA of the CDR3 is TGTGCCAGCAGTTATTCAAGGCACACTGAAGCTTTCTTT.

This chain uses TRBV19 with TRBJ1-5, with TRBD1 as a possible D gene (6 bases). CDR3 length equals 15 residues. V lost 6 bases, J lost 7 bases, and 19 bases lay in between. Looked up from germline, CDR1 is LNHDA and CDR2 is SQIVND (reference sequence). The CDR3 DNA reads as TGTGCCAGTAGCCAGGCGTTGGGCCAGGGGCAGCCCCAGCATTTT. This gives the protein CASSQALGQGQPQHF.